Sequencing of this TCR beta chain was carried out in a study of T cells in Graves' hyperthyroidism and ophthalmopathy (dated by TCRdb to between 2018 and 2020). Looking at the study overall: Peripheral blood samples were taken at initial diagnosis, before any treatment was given. Prospective prediction of ophthalmopathy was tested in an independent validation cohort of 18 to 20 hyperthyroidism patients and 15 to 17 patients who later progressed to ophthalmopathy. According to the paper, TCR Vbeta CDR3 sequencing was carried out on more than 120 peripheral blood samples, which came from around 43 ophthalmopathy, 75 or so hyperthyroidism and approximately 17 progressor patients. To identify distinguishing TCR V-J signatures, a discovery cohort of around 100 patients was used, comprising some 43 with Graves' ophthalmopathy and some 57 with stable Graves' hyperthyroidism. After sampling, hyperthyroidism patients received methimazole starting at 30 mg daily, and ophthalmopathy patients received high-dose intravenous methylprednisolone. In addition, the study compared T-cell repertoires in thyroid tissue and in blood from about 6 Graves' hyperthyroidism patients. The 75 to 100 discovery patients were randomly divided into training and test sets at a 7:3 ratio. Beyond this particular receptor, the publication reports: Ophthalmopathy was separated from stable hyperthyroidism by a 13 V-J signature model, with roughly 88% sensitivity and approximately 81% specificity obtained in cross-validation and 80%/75% obtained in testing. Most expanded thyroid clonotypes (frequency above 0.001) were also detected in blood, suggesting blood repertoires may reflect thyroid immune responses. In validation, progression to ophthalmopathy was predicted by the model with nearly 71% sensitivity and nearly 75% specificity, a median of 6.5 months before onset. No statistical method was used to fix the sample size in advance, and group allocation was not hidden from the investigators.

This clonotype was counted at least ten times. It has no known antigen specificity. No qualities accompany the bases; no much larger clone lies one base away. The TCR beta CDR3 regions were amplified from RNA transcripts. The TCR CDR3 was subjected to a first round of RT-PCR using the HTBI primer set and the Qiagen OneStep RT-PCR kit. The libraries were constructed in a second round of multiplex PCR and then size-selected and purified. Paired-end sequencing of the libraries was performed with 100 bp reads on an Illumina HiSeq2000. The authors' pipeline ran thus. SOAPnuke was used to process the raw data, with reads discarded if the reads contained adapters or uncalled bases, had a mean Phred below 15, or lacked an exact constant-primer or identifier match. High-quality paired reads were merged using COPE v1.2.5, and each unique nucleotide sequence was defined as a clonotype. MiTCR v1.1 was used to align the clonotypes against IMGT TRBV, TRBD and TRBJ reference segments. Only V-J combinations with frequency above 0.0001, covering 99% to 99.2% of repertoires, were analysed. A TCS score was defined as the ratio between F50 (clonal expansion) and ExV (chaos), using BLOSUM62-based TCRdist between CDR3 peptides within each V-J. Welch's t-statistics and random forest reduced roughly 540 V-J features to 13, which were used in a naive Bayes classifier (R e1071). The public reads were reanalyzed by TCRdb: fastp trimming at Q25, MiXCR alignment, in-frame beta chains only. Entries that share a CDR3 protein sequence are merged under the most common genes and DNA. The V and J calls shown here were made by TCRdb, not taken from the authors' results. This sample gives under 400,000 distinct CDR3 sequences in total; about 15% of them show up just once. Around 30% of the sample lies in the top ten.

Hyperthyroidism patients were newly diagnosed, with disease duration under 2 months, and aged 18 to 65 years. Any patient with an uncontrolled infection, another autoimmune disease, pregnancy or lactation was excluded. Diagnoses were established on the basis of clinical symptoms, serum thyroxine and TRAb, thyroid ultrasound, and orbital computed tomography. For progressor patients, blood was drawn at the first diagnosis of hyperthyroidism, before any ophthalmopathy symptoms had appeared. PBMCs were separated from 8 to 10 ml of fresh peripheral blood using Ficoll-Paque density gradient centrifugation. Progressor patients were first diagnosed with Graves' hyperthyroidism and then developed ophthalmopathy during follow-up. Total RNA was extracted with Trizol reagent, and quality was checked on an Agilent 2100 Bioanalyzer. Sequences were obtained from blood. This clonotype was sampled from a woman under 30 with Graves' hyperthyroidism that later progressed to Graves' ophthalmopathy.

The CDR3 loop reads CASSPWTSGDSTDTQYF. The bases are TGTGCCAGCAGTCCCTGGACTAGCGGGGATAGCACAGATACGCAGTATTTT. The V and J genes are TRBV28 and TRBJ2-3, with 12 junctional bases fitting TRBD2. CDR3 length: 17 amino acids, cysteine to phenylalanine. Only CDR3 DNA remains: 51 bases, in frame from the first base. CDR1 and CDR2 are read off the germline V gene as MDHEN and SYDVKM. After removal of 5 bases from V and 0 bases from J, the junction retains 6 bases not matched to a gene.